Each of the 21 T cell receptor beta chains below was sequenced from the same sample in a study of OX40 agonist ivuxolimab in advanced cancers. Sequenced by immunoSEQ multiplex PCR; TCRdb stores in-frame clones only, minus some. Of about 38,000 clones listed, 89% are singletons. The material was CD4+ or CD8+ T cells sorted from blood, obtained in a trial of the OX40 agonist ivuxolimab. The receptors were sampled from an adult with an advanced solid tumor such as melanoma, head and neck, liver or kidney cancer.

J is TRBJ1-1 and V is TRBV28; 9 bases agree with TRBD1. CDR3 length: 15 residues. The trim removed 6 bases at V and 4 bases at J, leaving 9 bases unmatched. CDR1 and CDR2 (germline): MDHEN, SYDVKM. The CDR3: CASSPQGAGGTEAFF. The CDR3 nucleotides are TGTGCCAGCAGCCCACAGGGGGCCGGGGGCACTGAAGCTTTCTTT.

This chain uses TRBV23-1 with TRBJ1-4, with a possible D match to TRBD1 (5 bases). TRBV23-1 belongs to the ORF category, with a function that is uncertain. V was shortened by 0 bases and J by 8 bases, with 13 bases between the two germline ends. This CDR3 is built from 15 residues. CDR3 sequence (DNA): TGCGCCAGCAGTCAATCGGTTCAGGGAAACGAAAAACTGTTTTTT. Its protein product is CASSQSVQGNEKLFF.

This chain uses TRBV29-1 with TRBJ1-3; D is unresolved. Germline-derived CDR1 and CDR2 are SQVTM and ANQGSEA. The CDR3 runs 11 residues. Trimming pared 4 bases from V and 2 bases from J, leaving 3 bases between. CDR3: CSVVTGNTIYF. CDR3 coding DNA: TGCAGCGTTGTGACTGGAAACACCATATATTTT.

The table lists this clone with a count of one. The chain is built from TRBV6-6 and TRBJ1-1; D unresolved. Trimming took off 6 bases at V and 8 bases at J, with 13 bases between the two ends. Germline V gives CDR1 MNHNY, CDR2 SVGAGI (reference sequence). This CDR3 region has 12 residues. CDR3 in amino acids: CASSSSAGEAFF. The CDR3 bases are TGTGCCAGCAGCTCCTCGGCAGGCGAAGCTTTCTTT.

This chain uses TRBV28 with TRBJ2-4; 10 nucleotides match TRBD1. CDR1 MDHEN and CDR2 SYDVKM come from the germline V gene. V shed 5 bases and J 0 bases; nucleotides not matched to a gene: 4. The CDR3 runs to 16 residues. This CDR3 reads CASSLGTGVAKNIQYF. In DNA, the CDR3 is TGTGCCAGCAGTCTAGGGACAGGGGTAGCCAAAAACATTCAGTACTTC.

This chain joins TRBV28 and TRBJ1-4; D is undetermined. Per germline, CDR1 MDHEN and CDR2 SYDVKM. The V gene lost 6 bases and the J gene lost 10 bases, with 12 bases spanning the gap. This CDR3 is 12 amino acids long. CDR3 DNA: TGTGCCAGCAGCCTCCCCCGGGGAAAACTGTTTTTT. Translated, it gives CASSLPRGKLFF.

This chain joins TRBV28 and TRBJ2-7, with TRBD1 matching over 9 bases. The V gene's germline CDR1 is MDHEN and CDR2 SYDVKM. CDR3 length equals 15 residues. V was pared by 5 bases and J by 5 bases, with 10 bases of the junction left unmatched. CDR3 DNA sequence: TGTGCCAGCAGTCCAATCGGGACAGGGCCCCACGAGCAGTACTTC. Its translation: CASSPIGTGPHEQYF.

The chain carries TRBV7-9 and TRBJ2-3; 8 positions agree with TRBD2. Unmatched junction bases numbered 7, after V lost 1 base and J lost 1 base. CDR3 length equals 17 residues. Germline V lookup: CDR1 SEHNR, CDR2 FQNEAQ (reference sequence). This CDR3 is CASSLGNGLAGTDTQYF. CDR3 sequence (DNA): TGTGCCAGCAGCTTAGGGAATGGACTAGCTGGCACAGATACGCAGTATTTT.

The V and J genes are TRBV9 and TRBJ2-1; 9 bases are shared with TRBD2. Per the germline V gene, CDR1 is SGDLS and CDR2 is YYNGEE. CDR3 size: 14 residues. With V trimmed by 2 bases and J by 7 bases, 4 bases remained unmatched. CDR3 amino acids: CASSVGLAENEQFF. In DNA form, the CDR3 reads TGTGCCAGCAGCGTGGGACTAGCCGAAAATGAGCAGTTCTTC.

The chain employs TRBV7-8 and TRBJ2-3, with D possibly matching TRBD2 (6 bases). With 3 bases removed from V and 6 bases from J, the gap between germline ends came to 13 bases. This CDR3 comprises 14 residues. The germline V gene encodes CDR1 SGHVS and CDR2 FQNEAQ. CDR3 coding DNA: TGTGCCAGCAGCTTCCCCTGGAGGGGCGATACGCAGTATTTT. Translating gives CASSFPWRGDTQYF.

The DNA for the CDR3 is TGTGCCAGCAGCCCGTATTCCTCTCTCGCGACTAGCGGGGGCTACGAGCAGTACTTC. This codes for CASSPYSSLATSGGYEQYF. This sequence joins TRBV14 and TRBJ2-7, with TRBD2 matching 12 bases. There are 19 residues in the CDR3. The V and J ends lost 4 bases and 3 bases, in that order; junction bases with no gene match: 16. Germline V lookup: CDR1 SGHDN, CDR2 FVKESK.

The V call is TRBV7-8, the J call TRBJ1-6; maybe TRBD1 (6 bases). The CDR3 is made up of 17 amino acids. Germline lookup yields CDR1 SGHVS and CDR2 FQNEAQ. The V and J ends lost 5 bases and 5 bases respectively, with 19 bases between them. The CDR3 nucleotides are TGTGCCAGCAGCGTACCCCCTTGGACAGAAAATAATTCACCCCTCCACTTT. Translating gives CASSVPPWTENNSPLHF.

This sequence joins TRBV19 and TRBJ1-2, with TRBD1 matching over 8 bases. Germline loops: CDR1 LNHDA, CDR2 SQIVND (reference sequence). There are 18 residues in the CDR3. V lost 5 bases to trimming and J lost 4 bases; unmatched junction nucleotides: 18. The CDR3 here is CASSDSRTGRKVGYGYTF. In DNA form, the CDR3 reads TGTGCCAGTAGTGATTCTCGGACAGGGAGGAAAGTCGGCTATGGCTACACCTTC.

The CDR3, as DNA: TGCGCCAGCAGCCGAGGGGTGGCGGGCCTTAGCACAGATACGCAGTATTTT. Its protein is CASSRGVAGLSTDTQYF. The genes are TRBV4-3 and TRBJ2-3; D may match TRBD1 or TRBD2 (5 bases each). This CDR3 has 17 residues. Deletions cut 4 bases from V and 0 bases from J, with 17 bases between. Germline V gives CDR1 LGHNA, CDR2 YSLEER.

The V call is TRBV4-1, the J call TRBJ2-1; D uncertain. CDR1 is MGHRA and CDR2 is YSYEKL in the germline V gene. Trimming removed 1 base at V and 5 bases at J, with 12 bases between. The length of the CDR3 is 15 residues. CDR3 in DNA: TGCGCCAGCAGCCAAGTGGTCCTAGGGAACAATGAGCAGTTCTTC. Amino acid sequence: CASSQVVLGNNEQFF.

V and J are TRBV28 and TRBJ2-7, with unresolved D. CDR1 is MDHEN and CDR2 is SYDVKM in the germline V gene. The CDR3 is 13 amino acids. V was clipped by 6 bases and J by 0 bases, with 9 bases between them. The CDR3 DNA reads TGTGCCAGCAGGCTCGGGCTCTCCTACGAGCAGTACTTC. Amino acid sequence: CASRLGLSYEQYF.

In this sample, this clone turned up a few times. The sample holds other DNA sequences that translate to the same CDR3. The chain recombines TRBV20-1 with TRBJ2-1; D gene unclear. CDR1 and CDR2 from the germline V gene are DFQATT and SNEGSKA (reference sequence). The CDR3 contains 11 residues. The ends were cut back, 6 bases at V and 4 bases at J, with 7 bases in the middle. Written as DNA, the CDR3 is TGCAGTGCCAGGCATTACAATGAGCAGTTCTTC. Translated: CSARHYNEQFF.

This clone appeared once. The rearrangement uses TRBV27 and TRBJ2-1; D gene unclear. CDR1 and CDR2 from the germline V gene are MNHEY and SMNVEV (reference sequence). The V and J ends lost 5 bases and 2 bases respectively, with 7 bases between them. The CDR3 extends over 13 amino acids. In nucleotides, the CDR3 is TGTGCCAGCAGTCTCTTTGCCTACAATGAGCAGTTCTTC. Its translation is CASSLFAYNEQFF.

The CDR3 here is CASRRTSTYNEQFF. Here the CDR3 DNA reads TGTGCCAGCAGAAGGACTAGTACCTACAATGAGCAGTTCTTC. The chain recombines TRBV28 with TRBJ2-1; 7 positions match TRBD2. Germline V CDR1 and CDR2: MDHEN, SYDVKM. The ends lost 6 bases at V and 2 bases at J; junction bases unmatched: 4. The CDR3 spans 14 residues.

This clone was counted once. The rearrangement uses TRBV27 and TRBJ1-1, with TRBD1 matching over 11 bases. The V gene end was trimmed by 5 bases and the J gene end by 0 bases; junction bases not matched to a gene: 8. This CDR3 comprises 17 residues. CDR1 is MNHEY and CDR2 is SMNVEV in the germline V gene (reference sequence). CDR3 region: CASSTGTGGWVNTEAFF. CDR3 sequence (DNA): TGTGCCAGCAGTACCGGGACAGGGGGATGGGTGAACACTGAAGCTTTCTTT.

The CDR3 reads CASSTAPRGPGNQPQHF. The CDR3, as DNA: TGTGCCAGCAGCACCGCACCCAGGGGGCCGGGAAATCAGCCCCAGCATTTT. J is TRBJ1-5 and V is TRBV21-1; the D call in the table, TRBD1, was not verified against the DNA. TRBV21-1 corresponds to a pseudogene. CDR3 length: 17 residues.